The rows below give T cell receptor beta chains drawn from one sample of a study of regulatory T cells in long-lasting Graves disease. TCRdb fed the multiplex PCR reads into MiXCR, producing one record per CDR3 protein. Seen here are 400,000 to 500,000 distinct CDR3 sequences, about a sixth observed once, and the top ten hold about a quarter. These data were also filed under a second study, of T cells in Graves' hyperthyroidism and ophthalmopathy.

This specimen was peripheral blood mononuclear cells (PBMCs), taken at new diagnosis, from a patient treated with antithyroid drugs. These TCRs come from a woman aged 18-29 years with Graves disease. The CDR3 runs from the conserved cysteine through the conserved F or W. The order of the fields is CDR3 DNA, CDR3 protein, J gene, V gene, clone size, D gene. D genes are given only for firm matches. Not every row has a clone size; where given, it reads once, few, many or a size class.

TGCGCCAGCAGCTTACTGTCGGGACGGTACTACGAGCAGTACTTC CASSLLSGRYYEQYF TRBJ2-7 TRBV5-1 many -
TGCAGTGCTAGGCAACCCGGGACTAGCGGTAGAGAGACCCAGTACTTC CSARQPGTSGRETQYF TRBJ2-5 TRBV20-1 - TRBD2
TGTGCCTGGATACCGCCGGGCGGAGACACCGGGGAGCTGTTTTTT CAWIPPGGDTGELFF TRBJ2-2 TRBV30 many -
TGTGCCAGCAGCTTAGGCCTATCGGGGGCAGATACGCAGTATTTT CASSLGLSGADTQYF TRBJ2-3 TRBV7-2 many -
TGTGCCAGCAGCCCTCGAGGACTAGCGAATACGCAGTATTTT CASSPRGLANTQYF TRBJ2-3 TRBV3-1 many TRBD2
TGTGCCAGCAGCTTGGGTTGGGATGGTACCGGGGAGCTGTTTTTT CASSLGWDGTGELFF TRBJ2-2 TRBV5-6 - -
TGTGCCAGCAGTCCCGACCCGAGATCCTACAATGAGCAGTTCTTC CASSPDPRSYNEQFF TRBJ2-1 TRBV28 many -
TGCAGTGCTGTCCCGGGACAGGGCTTGGGGGAGACCCAGTACTTC CSAVPGQGLGETQYF TRBJ2-5 TRBV20-1 many TRBD1
TGTGCCAGCAGCCAATGGTTCACGGGAGTAACCTACGAGCAGTACTTC CASSQWFTGVTYEQYF TRBJ2-7 TRBV4-2 - -
TGTGCCAGCAGCGTAGAAGCGGTCAGCACCGGGGAGCTGTTTTTT CASSVEAVSTGELFF TRBJ2-2 TRBV9 - -
TGTGCCAGCTCAGATCCGGGCCGAAACTACGAGCAGTACTTC CASSDPGRNYEQYF TRBJ2-7 TRBV18 few -
TGCAGTGCCGCCCAAGGGGGGCAGGCCTACGAGCAGTACTTC CSAAQGGQAYEQYF TRBJ2-7 TRBV20-1 - -
TGTGCCAGCAGTGATGTTGGCGGGTTGAGAGAAAACATTCAGTACTTC CASSDVGGLRENIQYF TRBJ2-4 TRBV2 many -
TGCAGTGCGGGGGACTCTAGCAATCAGCCCCAGCATTTT CSAGDSSNQPQHF TRBJ1-5 TRBV20-1 few -
TGTGCCAGCAGCCCTACTGGGGGACAGGGGGCCTTCAGGTTCCAAGAGACCCAGTACTTC CASSPTGGQGAFRFQETQYF TRBJ2-5 TRBV7-6 many TRBD1
TGTGCCAGCAGCAAGGAGGGGTATGGAGAGACCCAGTACTTC CASSKEGYGETQYF TRBJ2-5 TRBV7-3 - -
TGTGCCAGCAGCCCTTACACAGATACGCAGTATTTT CASSPYTDTQYF TRBJ2-3 TRBV6-2/TRBV6-3 many -
TGTGCCAGCAGTTTAGGGGACAGCCGGGAGACCCAGTACTTC CASSLGDSRETQYF TRBJ2-5 TRBV12-3/TRBV12-4 many TRBD1
TGTGCCAGCAGCGTAGATGAGCGGATCAATGAGCAGTTCTTC CASSVDERINEQFF TRBJ2-1 TRBV9 few -
TGTGCCAGCAGCTTAGCGTCTCTAGCGGGAGTTCGCGAGCAGTACTTC CASSLASLAGVREQYF TRBJ2-7 TRBV7-2 many TRBD2
TGTGCCAGCCACCTTTCGACGGGCAATGGCTACACCTTC CASHLSTGNGYTF TRBJ1-2 TRBV28 few -
TGCGCCAGCAGTGATCTAGGGGGGGCGGGCAATCAGCCCCAGCATTTT CASSDLGGAGNQPQHF TRBJ1-5 TRBV10-2 - -
TGTGCCAGCAGGGTCGGGACAGAACAGCAGCCCCAGCATTTT CASRVGTEQQPQHF TRBJ1-5 TRBV28 - TRBD1
TGTGCCATCAGTGAGAGCAGGGATAATGAAAAACTGTTTTTT CAISESRDNEKLFF TRBJ1-4 TRBV10-3 few -
TGTGCCAGCAGCTTAGAGTTGCGGGAGGGGGGTGAGCAGTTCTTC CASSLELREGGEQFF TRBJ2-1 TRBV11-1 many TRBD2
TGCAGTGCTAGTGGGGACAGGGAAACATTGTGGGGACTAGCGAATAACAATGAGCAGTTCTTC CSASGDRETLWGLANNNEQFF TRBJ2-1 TRBV20-1 - -
TGTGCCTGGAGTGAGGACGTGAGCTCCTACAATGAGCAGTTCTTC CAWSEDVSSYNEQFF TRBJ2-1 TRBV30 - -
TGCAGTGCTAGAGATGGGACTAGTCGAACTAGCTCCTACAATGAGCAGTTCTTC CSARDGTSRTSSYNEQFF TRBJ2-1 TRBV20-1 - TRBD2
TGTGCCAGCACTGTCGGGGACACAGATACGCAGTATTTT CASTVGDTDTQYF TRBJ2-3 TRBV9 few -
TGTGCCAGCAGCCAGGTCCTATCCAATGAGCAGTTCTTC CASSQVLSNEQFF TRBJ2-1 TRBV14 - -
TGCAGTGCCGGGGGGTCGGGGGAGTACTCCACAGATACGCAGTATTTT CSAGGSGEYSTDTQYF TRBJ2-3 TRBV20-1 many TRBD2
TGTGCCAGCAGCTCGATAGCGGAAAGCACAGATACGCAGTATTTT CASSSIAESTDTQYF TRBJ2-3 TRBV7-6 many -
TGCAGCGTCGGGACAGGGGGCTTATACGAGCAGTACTTC CSVGTGGLYEQYF TRBJ2-7 TRBV29-1 many TRBD1
TGTGCCAGCAGTTACGGGGGATTACAGCCCCAGCATTTT CASSYGGLQPQHF TRBJ1-5 TRBV6-2/TRBV6-3 few -
TGTGCCAGCAGCCTTATGACTAGCGGGGCGAACACCGGGGAGCTGTTTTTT CASSLMTSGANTGELFF TRBJ2-2 TRBV28 few TRBD2
TGTGCCAGCTCACCACAGGACTATCTCAATGAGCAGTTCTTC CASSPQDYLNEQFF TRBJ2-1 TRBV18 many -
TGTGCCAGCAGTTTTATACGGGTTAGCACAGATACGCAGTATTTT CASSFIRVSTDTQYF TRBJ2-3 TRBV12-3/TRBV12-4 - -